Listed here is a single T cell receptor beta chain. Antigen unknown. V was cut by 5 bases and J by 4 bases, with 14 bases left in between. CDR3 length: 15 residues. The germline V gene has CDR1 SEHNR and CDR2 FQNEAQ (reference sequence). This entry comes from a study of vaccination effects on CD4 cells after COVID-19. Study outcomes and limitations: Cross-reactivity toward common cold coronaviruses was confined to only 1 of 255 vaccine-induced clones in healthy vaccinees.

Ahead of sequencing, the ViraFEST assay grew antigen-specific CD4+ T cells using viral peptide pools. After less than 11 days in culture, the CD4+ T cells were isolated. Negative nucleocapsid antibody tests before and after vaccination confirmed no previous SARS-CoV-2 infection. Every well got over 1.5 million PBMC, which were grown with around 10 IU/ml IL-2 and roughly 10 ug/ml peptides. The assay was immunoSEQ multiplex PCR, and TCRdb's table has in-frame clones only and misses some. The table lists roughly 67,000 clones, about 78% of them singletons. This specimen was CD4+ T cells from PBMCs cultured with SARS-CoV-2 spike peptides, taken before COVID-19 vaccination. This TCR derives from a human donor who received a COVID-19 vaccine. The J gene is TRBJ1-4, the V gene TRBV7-9; no clear D gene. For the CDR3, the DNA is TGTGCCAGCAGCGGCAAGTCAGGTATTAATGAAAAACTGTTTTTT. Translation gives CASSGKSGINEKLFF.